The sequence of this T cell receptor (beta chain) was determined in a study of fetal regulatory T cell absence and autoimmunity (dated by TCRdb to 2016 to 2017). Concerning the study at large: Exocrine pancreas autoimmunity was observed in the IPEX patients in the absence of clinical diabetes. What the work shows at the level of the full study, not this receptor alone: Cord blood and pancreas had broadly similar TRB gene family usage, which resembled published neonatal and adult repertoires. The oligoclonal enrichment was interpreted as supporting antigen-driven autoimmunity in the pancreas before birth in IPEX syndrome. The TCR compartment showed significant oligoclonal enrichment in pancreas versus cord blood, with some top clones over 90-fold enriched.

V and J lose 6 bases and 2 bases, and a span of 13 bases separates them. The CDR3 runs 15 amino acids, cysteine and phenylalanine included. Only CDR3 DNA is held: 45 bases, read in frame from base 1. In the germline V gene, CDR1 corresponds to MNHNS and CDR2 to SASEGT. Genomic DNA, about 2-3.1 ug, was extracted from umbilical cord blood or frozen pancreas using the DNeasy Blood and Tissue Kit. As regards this clone: Its antigen is unknown. No much larger clone exists at a distance of one base, and base qualities are not known.

Amplification and barcoding of TCRbeta CDR3 regions were carried out by two-step multiplex PCR on the immunoSEQ human TCRbeta survey platform. Illumina instruments were used to sequence the libraries, and IgH from the same samples was sequenced in parallel. On the study's bioinformatics: Raw reads were filtered against IMGT V, D, J definitions and were binned using a nearest-neighbor algorithm so that PCR and sequencing errors were removed. Clones were defined as identical nucleotide sequences, and differential abundance between tissues was assessed by per-clone Fisher exact tests with a pFDR threshold of p<0.01. A minimum inclusion filter of 10 in either sample excluded clones with frequencies too low for statistical inference. The immunoSEQ Analyzer was used for pairwise clonal comparisons, while IMGT tools were used to assess gene family usage. Not all clones reach the TCRdb copy of this immuneACCESS table, which keeps in-frame sequences only. Checked studies attribute under half of the gap to unresolved V genes and leave the rest unexplained. V, J and clone size were drawn from that table, and D and trimming were deduced from the DNA. The sample table lists about 50,000 clones, roughly 83% of them with a count of one. The top ten clones comprise 0.41% of the sample.

The sequence was obtained from a newborn boy with IPEX syndrome. Sequencing used cord blood. The chain is made from TRBV6-1 and TRBJ2-2; a tentative D call is TRBD1 (6 bases match). The sequenced DNA: TGTGCCAGCAGCCTGACAGGTTCAAACACCGGGGAGCTGTTTTTT. Its protein is CASSLTGSNTGELFF.